Listed here is a single T cell receptor beta chain. In the original processing: Nucleated cell counts were estimated from reference gene primer amplification. Assay used: immunoSEQ multiplex PCR; TCRdb lists only in-frame clones, some missing. D and trimming were read from the DNA, whereas the V and J calls and clone size are those reported in that table. The repertoire includes approximately 380,000 clones, roughly 85% of them detected once, and 3.5% to 4% sits in the top ten. V gave up 1 base and J gave up 7 bases, with 7 bases separating them. Per germline, CDR1 KGHSH and CDR2 LQKENI. CDR3 length equals 13 residues. This sample stems from a study of blood T cell repertoires in COVID-19. The wider study: Acute and convalescent COVID-19 specimens originated in the United States, Italy and Spain. Sources were T cells, B-cell-depleted T cells, or PBMCs; the material itself was cDNA or gDNA.

The sequenced material came from peripheral blood. The chain combines TRBV18 with TRBJ2-2; D gene ambiguous. The TCR sequence derives from a woman between 18 and 30 years old with acute or convalescent COVID-19. CDR3 in amino acids: CASSPRSGGELFF. DNA of the CDR3: TGTGCCAGCTCACCACGGTCCGGCGGGGAGCTGTTTTTT.